Listed here are 7 T cell receptor beta chains from one sample, sequenced in a study of T cells after yellow fever vaccination. Using its own MiXCR run on the 5' RACE reads, TCRdb lists one record per CDR3 protein. The sample holds over 200,000 distinct CDR3 sequences, over 6.5% seen once. The starting material was CD4+ T cells sorted from PBMCs, obtained on the day of the yellow fever booster vaccination. These receptors were obtained from a man aged 30-40 years who received the YFV17D yellow fever vaccine.

This clonotype was seen ten or more times. CDR3 region: CATSRETGFYNEQFF. The DNA for the CDR3 is TGTGCCACCAGCAGAGAAACGGGATTCTACAATGAGCAGTTCTTC. The rearrangement uses TRBV15 and TRBJ2-1, with D possibly TRBD2 on 5 matching bases. Germline CDR1 reads LNHNV; CDR2 reads YYDKDF (reference sequence). Deletions cut 0 bases from V and 3 bases from J, with 9 bases between. The CDR3 length is 15 residues.

This clonotype was seen repeatedly, ten times or more. The chain recombines TRBV11-2 with TRBJ2-3; D may be TRBD1 or TRBD2 (6 bases each). Germline V CDR1 and CDR2: SGHAT, FQNNGV. V shed 3 bases and J shed 5 bases, with 27 bases lying between them. CDR3 length equals 19 residues. The CDR3, as DNA: TGTGCCAGCAGCTTGTTGGGTCATGGGGGGCCGGGAGCTGGAGATACGCAGTATTTT. Protein sequence: CASSLLGHGGPGAGDTQYF.

This clonotype turned up a few times. The rearrangement links TRBV4-3 to TRBJ2-4; no clear D gene. Trimming cost V 0 bases and J 6 bases, with 9 bases left between them. The CDR3 spans 14 residues. Germline assignment: CDR1 LGHNA and CDR2 YSLEER. CDR3 sequence: CASSQDMSTNIQYF. The CDR3 DNA is TGCGCCAGCAGCCAAGACATGTCAACAAACATTCAGTACTTC.

This clonotype was seen a few times. V gene TRBV15 combines with J gene TRBJ1-2; perhaps TRBD1 as D (5 bases). Trimming stripped 5 bases from V and 2 bases from J, with 9 bases between. There are 13 residues in the CDR3. From germline, CDR1 is LNHNV and CDR2 YYDKDF (reference sequence). The CDR3 spells CATSHGGNYGYTF. The CDR3, as DNA: TGTGCCACCAGCCACGGGGGAAACTATGGCTACACCTTC.

A few counts support this clonotype. The CDR3 DNA is TGCGCCAGCAGCCAAGATGTAAGGGGACGGACCACTGAAGCTTTCTTT. This translates into CASSQDVRGRTTEAFF. The V gene is TRBV4-3, the J gene TRBJ1-1; a weak D match, TRBD1 (5 bases). This CDR3 region has 16 residues. V dropped 0 bases and J dropped 4 bases, with 15 bases sitting between them. Germline V gene lookup returns CDR1 LGHNA and CDR2 YSLEER.

In its sample, this clonotype was seen a few times. The CDR3 reads CSARDLRANNEQFF. The CDR3 DNA reads TGCAGTGCTAGAGATCTGAGAGCCAACAATGAGCAGTTCTTC. The genes are TRBV20-1 and TRBJ2-1; D gene unclear. Trimming cost V 0 bases and J 5 bases, with 11 bases left between them. This CDR3 is built from 14 residues. From germline, CDR1 is DFQATT and CDR2 SNEGSKA (reference sequence).

The table lists this clonotype with a few counts. This chain uses TRBV7-2 with TRBJ2-3; 7 nucleotides line up with TRBD2. Germline CDR1 and CDR2: SGHTA and FQGNSA. The CDR3 contains 16 residues. V was clipped by 5 bases and J by 0 bases; unmatched bases: 8. Here the CDR3 DNA reads TGTGCCAGCAGCCTGAGCGGGGCCCAGAGCACAGATACGCAGTATTTT. Residues: CASSLSGAQSTDTQYF.